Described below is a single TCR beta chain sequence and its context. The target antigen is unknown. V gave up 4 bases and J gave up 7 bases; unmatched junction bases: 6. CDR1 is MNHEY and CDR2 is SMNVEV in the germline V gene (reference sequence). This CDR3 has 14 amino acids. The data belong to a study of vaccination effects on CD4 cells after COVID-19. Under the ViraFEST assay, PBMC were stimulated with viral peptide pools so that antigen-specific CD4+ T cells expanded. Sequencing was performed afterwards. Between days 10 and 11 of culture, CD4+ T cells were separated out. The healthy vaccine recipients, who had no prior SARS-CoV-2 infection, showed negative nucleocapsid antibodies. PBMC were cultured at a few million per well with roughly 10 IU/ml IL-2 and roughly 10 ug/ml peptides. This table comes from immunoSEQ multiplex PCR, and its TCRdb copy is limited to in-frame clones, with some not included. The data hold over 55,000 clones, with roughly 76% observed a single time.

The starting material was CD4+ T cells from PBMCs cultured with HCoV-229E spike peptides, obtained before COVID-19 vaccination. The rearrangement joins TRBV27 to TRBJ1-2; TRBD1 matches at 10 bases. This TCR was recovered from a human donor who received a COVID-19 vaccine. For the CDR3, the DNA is TGTGCCAGCAGTTCGGACAGGGGGGGTGGTGGCTACACCTTC. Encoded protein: CASSSDRGGGGYTF.